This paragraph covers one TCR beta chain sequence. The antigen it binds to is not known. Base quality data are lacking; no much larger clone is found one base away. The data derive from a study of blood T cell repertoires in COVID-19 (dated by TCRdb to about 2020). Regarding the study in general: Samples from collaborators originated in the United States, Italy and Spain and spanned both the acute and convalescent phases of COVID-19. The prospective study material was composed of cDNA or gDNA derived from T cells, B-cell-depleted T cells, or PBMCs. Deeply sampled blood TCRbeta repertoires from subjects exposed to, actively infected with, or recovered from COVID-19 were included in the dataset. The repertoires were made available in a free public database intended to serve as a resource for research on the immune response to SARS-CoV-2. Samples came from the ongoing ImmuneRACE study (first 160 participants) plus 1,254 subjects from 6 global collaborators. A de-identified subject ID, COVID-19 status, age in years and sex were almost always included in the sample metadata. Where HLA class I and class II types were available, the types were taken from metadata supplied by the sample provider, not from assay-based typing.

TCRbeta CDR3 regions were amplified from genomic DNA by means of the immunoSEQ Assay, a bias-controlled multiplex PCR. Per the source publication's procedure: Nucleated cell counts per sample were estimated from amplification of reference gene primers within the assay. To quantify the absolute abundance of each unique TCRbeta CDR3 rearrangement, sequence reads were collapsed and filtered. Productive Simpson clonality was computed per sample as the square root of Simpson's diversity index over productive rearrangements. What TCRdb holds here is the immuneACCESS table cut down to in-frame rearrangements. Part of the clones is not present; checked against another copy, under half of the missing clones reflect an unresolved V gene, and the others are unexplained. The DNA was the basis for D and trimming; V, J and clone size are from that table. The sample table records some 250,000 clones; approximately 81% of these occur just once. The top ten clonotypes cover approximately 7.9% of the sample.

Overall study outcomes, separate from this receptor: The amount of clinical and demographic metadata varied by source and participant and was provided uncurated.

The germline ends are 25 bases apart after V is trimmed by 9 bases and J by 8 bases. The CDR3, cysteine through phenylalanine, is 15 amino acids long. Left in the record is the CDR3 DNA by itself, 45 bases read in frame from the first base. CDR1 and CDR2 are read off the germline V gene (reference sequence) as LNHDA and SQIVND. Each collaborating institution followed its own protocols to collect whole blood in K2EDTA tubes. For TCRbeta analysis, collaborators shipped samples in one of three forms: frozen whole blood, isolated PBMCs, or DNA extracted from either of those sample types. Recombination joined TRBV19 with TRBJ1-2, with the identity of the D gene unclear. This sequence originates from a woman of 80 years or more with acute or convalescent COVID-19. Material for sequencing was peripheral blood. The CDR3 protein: CASLRDHSNVGGYTF. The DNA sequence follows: TGTGCCAGCCTCCGGGATCACTCCAACGTGGGAGGCTACACCTTC.